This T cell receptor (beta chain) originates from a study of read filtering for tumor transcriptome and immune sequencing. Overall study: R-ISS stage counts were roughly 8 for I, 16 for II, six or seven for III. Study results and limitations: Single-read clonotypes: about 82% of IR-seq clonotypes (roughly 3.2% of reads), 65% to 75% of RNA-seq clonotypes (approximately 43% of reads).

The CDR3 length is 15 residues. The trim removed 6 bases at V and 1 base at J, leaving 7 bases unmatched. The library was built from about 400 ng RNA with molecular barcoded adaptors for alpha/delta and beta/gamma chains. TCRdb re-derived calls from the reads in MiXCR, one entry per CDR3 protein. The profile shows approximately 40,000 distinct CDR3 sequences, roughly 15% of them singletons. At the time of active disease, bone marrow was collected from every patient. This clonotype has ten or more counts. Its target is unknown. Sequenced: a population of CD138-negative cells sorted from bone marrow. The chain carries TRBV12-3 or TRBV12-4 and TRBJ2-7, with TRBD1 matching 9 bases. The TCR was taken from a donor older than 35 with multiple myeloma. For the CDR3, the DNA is TGTGCCAGCAGCGTATCCGGGACAGGGTCCTACGAGCAGTACTTC. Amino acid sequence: CASSVSGTGSYEQYF.